These T cell receptor beta chains were read from a single sample in a study of early stage breast cancer tumors. Produced via immunoSEQ multiplex PCR; TCRdb's table is partial and in-frame only. This repertoire shows a few thousand clones, approximately 70% found once; its top ten account for about 28%. The sequenced sample was normal breast tissue next to the tumor. Receptors were obtained from a person in their sixties with breast cancer. Each CDR3 is given with its conserved first and last residue. A D gene is named only where the DNA matches it firmly. Only some rows state a clone size, as once, few, many or a class for expanded clones.

j_call: TRBJ2-7
clone_size: NA
v_call: TRBV30
d_call: TRBD2
cdr3_nt: TGTGCCTGGAGCGGGGAGCGGGAGGCCGAGCAGTACTTC
cdr3_aa: CAWSGEREAEQYF

j_call: TRBJ1-2
clone_size: few
v_call: TRBV2
d_call: NA
cdr3_nt: TGTGCCAGCAACCCCCCTGGGGGTGCGGGTGGCTACACCTTC
cdr3_aa: CASNPPGGAGGYTF

j_call: TRBJ2-4
clone_size: NA
v_call: TRBV27
d_call: NA
cdr3_nt: TGTGCCAGCAGTTCGTCGCTTGGATCCAACATTCAGTACTTC
cdr3_aa: CASSSSLGSNIQYF

j_call: TRBJ1-1
clone_size: once
v_call: TRBV15
d_call: NA
cdr3_nt: TGTGCCACCAGCAGAGATCATGTAGGGGAAGCTTTCTTT
cdr3_aa: CATSRDHVGEAFF

j_call: TRBJ1-2
clone_size: few
v_call: TRBV7-9
d_call: NA
cdr3_nt: TGTGCCAGCAGCTGGGGGTCTGGGTCCAACTATGGCTACACCTTC
cdr3_aa: CASSWGSGSNYGYTF

j_call: TRBJ2-1
clone_size: NA
v_call: TRBV4-2
d_call: NA
cdr3_nt: TGTGCCAGCAGCCAAGAGCGGTTCGACAATGAGCAGTTCTTC
cdr3_aa: CASSQERFDNEQFF

j_call: TRBJ2-5
clone_size: once
v_call: TRBV18
d_call: NA
cdr3_nt: TGTGCCAGCTCAAGGCTCCAAAACCAAGAGACCCAGTACTTC
cdr3_aa: CASSRLQNQETQYF

j_call: TRBJ1-2
clone_size: NA
v_call: TRBV4-1
d_call: TRBD1
cdr3_nt: TGCGCCAGCAGCCAACTACCAGGGACAGGGGATGGCTACACCTTC
cdr3_aa: CASSQLPGTGDGYTF

j_call: TRBJ1-2
clone_size: few
v_call: TRBV6-6
d_call: NA
cdr3_nt: TGTGCCAGCAACAGGGATTCCTATGGCTACACCTTC
cdr3_aa: CASNRDSYGYTF

j_call: TRBJ2-5
clone_size: NA
v_call: TRBV4-1
d_call: NA
cdr3_nt: TGCGCCAGCAGCCAAGAGTTTACCGGACGCCAAGAGACCCAGTACTTC
cdr3_aa: CASSQEFTGRQETQYF

j_call: TRBJ2-1
clone_size: NA
v_call: TRBV5-8
d_call: TRBD2
cdr3_nt: TGTGCCAGCAGCCTAACTAGCGGGGGGGGAATATCGGAGCAGTTCTTC
cdr3_aa: CASSLTSGGGISEQFF

j_call: TRBJ1-1
clone_size: NA
v_call: TRBV5-1
d_call: TRBD1
cdr3_nt: TGCGCCAGCAGATCACAGGGGGGGAACACTGAAGCTTTCTTT
cdr3_aa: CASRSQGGNTEAFF

j_call: TRBJ1-1
clone_size: NA
v_call: TRBV28
d_call: NA
cdr3_nt: TGTGCCAGCAGTTTGGGGTTTGAGTACACTGAAGCTTTCTTT
cdr3_aa: CASSLGFEYTEAFF

j_call: TRBJ2-1
clone_size: NA
v_call: TRBV9
d_call: NA
cdr3_nt: TGTGCCAGCAGCCCTGGGCTAGGGAATTCCTACAATGAGCAGTTCTTC
cdr3_aa: CASSPGLGNSYNEQFF

j_call: TRBJ1-2
clone_size: NA
v_call: TRBV19
d_call: TRBD1
cdr3_nt: TGTGCCAGTAGCCCAGGACAGGGAAACTATGGCTACACCTTC
cdr3_aa: CASSPGQGNYGYTF

j_call: TRBJ1-1
clone_size: NA
v_call: TRBV29-1
d_call: TRBD1
cdr3_nt: TGCAGCGTGGACAGGGCGAACACTGAAGCTTTCTTT
cdr3_aa: CSVDRANTEAFF

j_call: TRBJ2-3
clone_size: NA
v_call: TRBV7-2
d_call: NA
cdr3_nt: TGTGCCAGCAGGATAGGGGATACGCAGTATTTT
cdr3_aa: CASRIGDTQYF

j_call: TRBJ2-7
clone_size: NA
v_call: TRBV30
d_call: NA
cdr3_nt: TGTGCCTGGAGTCCCTCCGGGCCCTACGAGCAGTACTTC
cdr3_aa: CAWSPSGPYEQYF

j_call: TRBJ2-5
clone_size: NA
v_call: TRBV5-4
d_call: NA
cdr3_nt: TGTGCCAGCTCACTCCAATCTGAGACCCAGTACTTC
cdr3_aa: CASSLQSETQYF

j_call: TRBJ2-7
clone_size: NA
v_call: TRBV2
d_call: TRBD1
cdr3_nt: TGTGCCAGCAGCGGGACAGGGGGGTACGAGCAGTACTTC
cdr3_aa: CASSGTGGYEQYF

j_call: TRBJ2-7
clone_size: NA
v_call: TRBV6-5
d_call: TRBD2
cdr3_nt: TGTGCCAGCCGGACTAGCGTGTCCTACGAGCAGTACTTC
cdr3_aa: CASRTSVSYEQYF

j_call: TRBJ2-1
clone_size: NA
v_call: TRBV7-6
d_call: NA
cdr3_nt: TGTGCCAGCAGCTTAGGGGGGCCCTACAATGAGCAGTTCTTC
cdr3_aa: CASSLGGPYNEQFF

j_call: TRBJ2-7
clone_size: few
v_call: TRBV25-1
d_call: NA
cdr3_nt: TGTGCCAGCAGTGAAATCGGGGACGAGCAGTACTTC
cdr3_aa: CASSEIGDEQYF

j_call: TRBJ2-3
clone_size: NA
v_call: TRBV7-2
d_call: TRBD2
cdr3_nt: TGTGCCAGCAGCTTAATGCTGGCCAGCGGGGCTAGCACAGATACGCAGTATTTT
cdr3_aa: CASSLMLASGASTDTQYF

j_call: TRBJ2-7
clone_size: NA
v_call: TRBV7-9
d_call: NA
cdr3_nt: TGTGCCAGCAGCCTCCTCGATCCCTACGAGCAGTACTTC
cdr3_aa: CASSLLDPYEQYF

j_call: TRBJ2-5
clone_size: NA
v_call: TRBV7-9
d_call: NA
cdr3_nt: TGTGCCAGCAGCCCGCGACTAGGGATGGGGCAAGAGACCCAGTACTTC
cdr3_aa: CASSPRLGMGQETQYF

j_call: TRBJ2-1
clone_size: NA
v_call: TRBV7-9
d_call: NA
cdr3_nt: TGTGCCAGCAGCTGGACAGACGGGAATGAGCAGTTCTTC
cdr3_aa: CASSWTDGNEQFF

j_call: TRBJ2-1
clone_size: NA
v_call: TRBV27
d_call: NA
cdr3_nt: TGTGCCAGCAGTTTATCGAGATGGTACAATGAGCAGTTCTTC
cdr3_aa: CASSLSRWYNEQFF

j_call: TRBJ1-5
clone_size: few
v_call: TRBV19
d_call: NA
cdr3_nt: TGTGCCAGTAGTATCACTTGGAGGCAGCCCCAGCATTTT
cdr3_aa: CASSITWRQPQHF

j_call: TRBJ1-1
clone_size: NA
v_call: TRBV2
d_call: TRBD1
cdr3_nt: TGTGCCAGCAGTGACAGGGGGCCGTACACTGAAGCTTTCTTT
cdr3_aa: CASSDRGPYTEAFF

j_call: TRBJ2-3
clone_size: NA
v_call: TRBV27
d_call: TRBD2
cdr3_nt: TGTGCCAGCGGAAGACTAGCGGGGGAGGTTTCAGATACGCAGTATTTT
cdr3_aa: CASGRLAGEVSDTQYF

j_call: TRBJ1-3
clone_size: NA
v_call: TRBV18
d_call: TRBD1
cdr3_nt: TGTGCCAGCTCGGGACAGGGGATCGGAAACACCATATATTTT
cdr3_aa: CASSGQGIGNTIYF

j_call: TRBJ2-7
clone_size: NA
v_call: TRBV19
d_call: NA
cdr3_nt: TGTGCCAGTAGTCCCCACAGCTCCTACGAGCAGTACTTC
cdr3_aa: CASSPHSSYEQYF

j_call: TRBJ1-2
clone_size: NA
v_call: TRBV5-1
d_call: TRBD1
cdr3_nt: TGCGCCAGCAGCACCCTACAGGGGGCTAACTATGGCTACACCTTC
cdr3_aa: CASSTLQGANYGYTF

j_call: TRBJ1-1
clone_size: once
v_call: TRBV4-2
d_call: NA
cdr3_nt: TGTGCCAGCAGCCAAGAGCCGGGGGCGGCCACTGAAGCTTTCTTT
cdr3_aa: CASSQEPGAATEAFF

j_call: TRBJ2-5
clone_size: NA
v_call: TRBV5-4
d_call: TRBD1
cdr3_nt: TGTGCCAGCAGGTCACCGGGACAGGGAGGGGAAGAGACCCAGTACTTC
cdr3_aa: CASRSPGQGGEETQYF

j_call: TRBJ1-2
clone_size: NA
v_call: TRBV6-5
d_call: NA
cdr3_nt: TGTGCCAGCAGTCGTTTGGGGGAGTATGGCTACACCTTC
cdr3_aa: CASSRLGEYGYTF

j_call: TRBJ2-6
clone_size: medium-sized
v_call: TRBV10-2
d_call: NA
cdr3_nt: TGCGCCAGCAGGGCAGGGAACTCTGGGGCCAACGTCCTGACTTTC
cdr3_aa: CASRAGNSGANVLTF

j_call: TRBJ1-1
clone_size: NA
v_call: TRBV9
d_call: NA
cdr3_nt: TGTGCCAGCAGCGTAGGCGTCGGGGGGCAAGCTTTCTTT
cdr3_aa: CASSVGVGGQAFF

j_call: TRBJ1-5
clone_size: once
v_call: TRBV19
d_call: TRBD1
cdr3_nt: TGTGCCAGCCAAAAACGGGGGACAGAGAATCAGCCCCAGCATTTT
cdr3_aa: CASQKRGTENQPQHF

j_call: TRBJ1-2
clone_size: NA
v_call: TRBV6-1
d_call: NA
cdr3_nt: TGTGCCAGCAGATCCGACGGCTACTATGGCTACACCTTC
cdr3_aa: CASRSDGYYGYTF

j_call: TRBJ2-7
clone_size: NA
v_call: TRBV13
d_call: NA
cdr3_nt: TGTGCCAGCAGCTTAACCAGGGGTTATTCCTACGAGCAGTACTTC
cdr3_aa: CASSLTRGYSYEQYF

j_call: TRBJ2-7
clone_size: NA
v_call: TRBV6-5
d_call: TRBD2
cdr3_nt: TGTGCCAGCAAACGGACTAGTACCTACGAGCAGTACTTC
cdr3_aa: CASKRTSTYEQYF

j_call: TRBJ2-7
clone_size: NA
v_call: TRBV7-9
d_call: NA
cdr3_nt: TGTGCCAGCAGCGACAGGGAGGGATACGAGCAGTACTTC
cdr3_aa: CASSDREGYEQYF

j_call: TRBJ2-1
clone_size: NA
v_call: TRBV14
d_call: NA
cdr3_nt: TGTGCCAGCAGCCAATGGGACGGTCCAGGCAATGAGCAGTTCTTC
cdr3_aa: CASSQWDGPGNEQFF

j_call: TRBJ1-1
clone_size: NA
v_call: TRBV21-1
d_call: NA
cdr3_nt: TGTGCCAGCAGCAAAGATTGGTACCGAGGCAGGGGGGCTTTCTTT
cdr3_aa: CASSKDWYRGRGAFF

j_call: TRBJ2-7
clone_size: NA
v_call: TRBV7-9
d_call: NA
cdr3_nt: TGTGCCAGCAGCTTAAGGGACCGGGTCGAGCAGTACTTC
cdr3_aa: CASSLRDRVEQYF

j_call: TRBJ1-1
clone_size: NA
v_call: TRBV10-3
d_call: TRBD1
cdr3_nt: TGTGCCATCAGAGATAACAGGGGCGCGAACACTGAAGCTTTCTTT
cdr3_aa: CAIRDNRGANTEAFF

j_call: TRBJ1-2
clone_size: NA
v_call: TRBV4-2
d_call: NA
cdr3_nt: TGTGCCAGCAGCCAAGTTAGTGGGGCAGGGGATAACTATGGCTACACCTTC
cdr3_aa: CASSQVSGAGDNYGYTF

j_call: TRBJ2-3
clone_size: few
v_call: TRBV15
d_call: NA
cdr3_nt: TGTGCCACCGGGCTGAGGGGGGGGGCAGATACGCAGTATTTT
cdr3_aa: CATGLRGGADTQYF

j_call: TRBJ2-5
clone_size: NA
v_call: TRBV5-6
d_call: TRBD2
cdr3_nt: TGTGCCAGCATGGGGACTAGCGGGATCCAAGAGACCCAGTACTTC
cdr3_aa: CASMGTSGIQETQYF